This entry describes one T cell receptor beta chain. Its antigen is undetermined. This record belongs to a study of molecular identifiers for immune sequencing clone quantification. V lost 4 bases and J 1 base, leaving 16 bases between the germline ends. In germline, CDR1 is SGHNT, CDR2 YYREEE (reference sequence). The CDR3 has 16 amino acids. Study-level results: Reports indicate spiked Jurkat TCR RNA from one cell could be found among around 970,000 naive cells.

The authors gated naive CD8 T cells as CD8+CD4-CCR7+CD45RA+ for sorting. MiXCR was run by TCRdb on the PCR reads, yielding one entry per CDR3 protein. This sample has around 470,000 distinct CDR3 sequences; around 25% occur once, and the top ten carry 0.76%. Material for sequencing was naive CD8+ T cells from blood, with Jurkat cell RNA spiked in. Subset defined: FACS-sorted CD8+CD4-CCR7+CD45RA+ naive T cells. The chain couples TRBV5-4 to TRBJ2-3; D possibly corresponds to TRBD2 (6 bases). The TCR sequence derives from a human donor in good health. Some libraries in this study had Jurkat cell RNA spiked in. This CDR3 is CASSVDDWGGTDTQYF. CDR3 sequence (DNA): TGTGCCAGCAGCGTCGATGACTGGGGGGGCACAGATACGCAGTATTTT.